Sequencing of this T cell receptor beta chain was carried out in a study of cytomegalovirus exposure and HLA in healthy donors. The CDR3 consists of 15 residues. V trimming: 4 bases; J trimming: 4 bases; junction bases outside the gene matches: 8. In germline, CDR1 is MNHEY, CDR2 SVGAGI. Use of 60 Vbeta and 13 Jbeta primers characterized the PCR. TCRdb's table, derived via immunoSEQ multiplex PCR, lists solely in-frame clones and lacks some. The sample lists roughly 250,000 clones, 80% seen once, with around 0.33% in the top ten. The chain recombines TRBV6-5 with TRBJ2-7; 9 bases are shared with TRBD1. This clonotype was obtained from a girl aged 2 to 9 in good health and CMV-seronegative. Sequencing used PBMCs. The CDR3, as DNA: TGTGCCAGCAGTTTCTCCGGGACAGGGCTTTACGAGCAGTACTTC. Protein: CASSFSGTGLYEQYF.